One and the same sample provided the 10 T cell receptor beta chains below, sequenced in a study of blood T cell repertoires in COVID-19 (dated by TCRdb to about 2020). Preparation of the library involved the immunoSEQ multiplex PCR assay. The clones in this table, taken by TCRdb from immuneACCESS, are in-frame only. Not every clone is retained; where verified, under half of the shortfall comes from an unresolved V gene, and the cause of the rest is unknown. Counted in this sample were approximately 170,000 clones; 65% to 80% of them appeared once. About 20% of the sample rests with the top ten. The source material was PBMCs or T cells enriched from blood (not recorded which). These receptors originate from a woman in her 70s in a cohort exposed to, infected with or recovered from COVID-19 (not recorded which).

V gene TRBV27 combines with J gene TRBJ2-5; a weak D match, TRBD2 (7 bases). CDR3 length equals 14 residues. The germline gives CDR1 MNHEY, CDR2 SMNVEV (reference sequence). V lost 6 bases, J lost 5 bases, and 16 bases lay in between. CDR3 nucleotides: TGTGCCAGCAGGTTTTGGGGGGGCGCGGAGACCCAGTACTTC. Translating it yields CASRFWGGAETQYF.

In DNA, the CDR3 is TGTGCCTGGGGTCAGCGGGAAACCTACGAGCAGTACTTC. This translates into CAWGQRETYEQYF. The chain couples TRBV30 to TRBJ2-7; 7 bases line up with TRBD2. The junction had 6 bases not matched to a gene; V was cut back by 5 bases and J by 2 bases. The CDR3 sequence is 13 residues long. CDR1 is GTSNPN, CDR2 SVGIG, per germline (reference sequence).

J is TRBJ2-7 and V is TRBV28, with a tentative D call TRBD1 (6 bases). The V gene lost 10 bases and the J gene lost 5 bases, with 21 bases spanning the gap. The CDR3 runs 14 residues. Germline V CDR1 and CDR2: MDHEN, SYDVKM. The CDR3 is CATIAPGQKDEQYF. CDR3 bases: TGTGCCACAATTGCTCCGGGACAAAAGGACGAGCAGTACTTC.

The chain has TRBV5-1 and TRBJ2-3; 7 bases fit TRBD2. The CDR3 has 17 residues. Germline trimming cut 1 base from V and 2 bases from J; bases unmatched to any gene: 10. The germline CDR1 and CDR2 sequences are SGHRS and YFSETQ. The CDR3 DNA sequence: TGCGCCAGCAGCTTGAGGGGCGGCGGGAGCGCCACAGATACGCAGTATTTT. Amino acid sequence: CASSLRGGGSATDTQYF.

The V and J genes are TRBV11-1 and TRBJ2-3, with unresolved D. Germline lookup yields CDR1 SGHAT and CDR2 FQDESV (reference sequence). The V gene lost 2 bases and the J gene lost 6 bases, with 15 bases spanning the gap. The CDR3 totals 15 residues. The CDR3: CASSLNLAQQDTQYF. DNA for the CDR3: TGTGCCAGCAGCTTAAATCTGGCCCAACAGGATACGCAGTATTTT. The complete variable domain, with remaining parts taken from reference TRBV11-1 and TRBJ2-3, reads EAEVAQSPRYKITEKSQAVAFWCDPISGHATLYWYRQILGQGPELLVQFQDESVVDDSQLPKDRFSAERLKGVDSTLKIQPAELGDSAMYLCASSLNLAQQDTQYFGPGTRLTVL.

The chain employs TRBV5-1 and TRBJ2-1; TRBD2 matches 11 bases. Unmatched junction bases numbered 3, after V lost 4 bases and J lost 15 bases. This CDR3 contains 11 residues. CDR1 and CDR2 (germline): SGHRS, YFSETQ. The CDR3 spells CASSQGLAGFF. The DNA for the CDR3 is TGCGCCAGCAGCCAAGGACTAGCGGGGTTCTTC.

On this clone itself: The same CDR3 is also encoded by other DNA sequences in this sample. CDR3 DNA sequence: TGCAGTGCCGAGGGGAACACTGAAGCTTTCTTT. Translating gives CSAEGNTEAFF. The gene calls are TRBV20-1 and TRBJ1-1; no definite D call. Per germline, CDR1 DFQATT and CDR2 SNEGSKA (reference sequence). The CDR3 contains 11 residues. V lost 6 bases, J lost 1 base, and 6 bases lay in between.

Remarks on this clone: This same CDR3 is encoded by further DNA sequences in the sample. DNA for the CDR3: TGTGCCAGCAGCTTAGGGACTAGCTCCTACAATGAGCAGTTCTTC. This encodes CASSLGTSSYNEQFF. The chain carries TRBV11-2 and TRBJ2-1; TRBD2 aligns across 7 bases. The ends lost 1 base at V and 0 bases at J; junction bases unmatched: 0. The CDR3 contains 15 residues. Germline CDR1 and CDR2: SGHAT and FQNNGV.

CDR3: CASRGHMNTEAFF. The DNA of the CDR3 is TGTGCCAGCCGTGGGCATATGAACACTGAAGCTTTCTTT. This chain connects TRBV28 to TRBJ1-1; D gene unclear. The germline gives CDR1 MDHEN, CDR2 SYDVKM. V was cut by 8 bases and J by 0 bases, with 10 bases left in between. This CDR3 spans 13 amino acids.

The CDR3 DNA is TGTGCCAGCAGCCTCCGAATTAGGGGGCCCGTCAATCAGCCCCAGCATTTT. It specifies CASSLRIRGPVNQPQHF. The V gene is TRBV21-1, the J gene TRBJ1-5; the DNA was not compared with TRBD1, the D call given in the table. TRBV21-1 is reported as a pseudogene. The CDR3 length is 17 residues.